The 28 T cell receptor beta chains in this list originate from one sample, sequenced in a study of cytomegalovirus exposure and HLA in healthy donors. A multiplex PCR was run with 60 Vbeta primers and 13 Jbeta primers. Method: immunoSEQ multiplex PCR; TCRdb's copy keeps in-frame clones and lacks some. The data contain approximately 110,000 clones, over 80% of them seen just once; the ten biggest clones take up 0.2% to 0.3%. The specimen was PBMCs. The receptors were sampled from a man between 45 and 60 years old in good health and CMV-seronegative.

The chain has TRBV10-3 and TRBJ2-7; D not certain. Germline V gene lookup returns CDR1 ENHRY and CDR2 SYGVKD. V lost 2 bases, J lost 3 bases, and 8 bases lay in between. This CDR3 spans 13 amino acids. The CDR3 DNA reads TGTGCCATCAGTGAGCCCTTTAGCTACGAGCAGTACTTC. Amino acids: CAISEPFSYEQYF.

The table lists this clone with a count of one. The V call is TRBV9, the J call TRBJ1-2; TRBD1 matches 9 bases. The V segment lost 4 bases and the J segment 4 bases; nucleotides outside the gene matches: 8. This CDR3 region has 15 residues. The germline gives CDR1 SGDLS, CDR2 YYNGEE. Here the CDR3 reads CASSTPLQGAYGYTF. DNA of the CDR3: TGTGCCAGCAGCACCCCGCTACAGGGGGCCTATGGCTACACCTTC.

This rearrangement joins TRBV15 to TRBJ2-7; 12 nucleotides match TRBD2. The CDR3 sequence is 14 residues long. Looked up from germline, CDR1 is LNHNV and CDR2 is YYDKDF (reference sequence). With 1 base clipped from V and 7 bases from J, the junction kept 2 bases outside the gene matches. CDR3 coding DNA: TGTGCCACCAGCAGAGCCGGACTAGCGGGAGAGCAGTACTTC. Its protein is CATSRAGLAGEQYF.

The rearrangement uses TRBV7-2 and TRBJ2-5; tentatively, D is TRBD1 (6 bases). Germline lookup yields CDR1 SGHTA and CDR2 FQGNSA. This CDR3 comprises 14 residues. Deletions cut 5 bases from V and 5 bases from J, with 15 bases between. The CDR3 protein is CASSNRVGVETQYF. The CDR3 nucleotides are TGTGCCAGCAGCAACAGGGTCGGAGTGGAGACCCAGTACTTC. Full variable domain (remainder filled in from reference TRBV7-2 and TRBJ2-5): GAGVSQSPSNKVTEKGKDVELRCDPISGHTALYWYRQSLGQGLEFLIYFQGNSAPDKSGLPSDRFSAERTGGSVSTLTIQRTQQEDSAVYLCASSNRVGVETQYFGPGTRLLVL.

The rearrangement joins TRBV7-6 to TRBJ2-2, with 7 bases identical to TRBD2. V gave up 6 bases and J gave up 5 bases; unmatched junction bases: 6. Germline V CDR1 and CDR2: SGHVS, FNYEAQ. The CDR3 runs 14 residues. In DNA, the CDR3 is TGTGCCAGCAGGGGAGGGTCGGTAACCGGGGAGCTGTTTTTT. Translating it yields CASRGGSVTGELFF.

This clone appeared a few times. The chain employs TRBV7-9 and TRBJ1-3; possibly TRBD1 for D (5 bases). Trimming left V 1 base short and J 2 bases short, with 15 bases between. This CDR3 has 17 amino acids. Looked up from germline, CDR1 is SEHNR and CDR2 is FQNEAQ (reference sequence). The CDR3, as DNA: TGTGCCAGCAGCTTAGGTTCGGCAGGGAGGACTGGAAACACCATATATTTT. Protein product: CASSLGSAGRTGNTIYF.

The chain recombines TRBV7-3 with TRBJ2-2, with 8 bases aligning to TRBD2. Losses at the gene ends were 5 bases for V and 3 bases for J; bases not matched to a gene: 14. Germline V gene sequence: CDR1 SGHTA, CDR2 FQGTGA. The CDR3 length is 18 residues. The CDR3 region has the DNA TGTGCCAGCAGCAATGGGACTAGAAGGGTGTACGACACCGGGGAGCTGTTTTTT. As protein: CASSNGTRRVYDTGELFF.

V usage is TRBV4-1 and J usage is TRBJ2-1; 10 nucleotides align to TRBD2. V shed 0 bases, J shed 4 bases, and the junction held 3 bases outside the gene matches. Germline CDR1 reads MGHRA; CDR2 reads YSYEKL. CDR3 length equals 16 residues. CDR3 amino acids: CASSQDEAGGYNEQFF. The CDR3 DNA sequence: TGCGCCAGCAGCCAAGATGAAGCGGGGGGGTACAATGAGCAGTTCTTC.

The chain employs TRBV9 and TRBJ2-7; 7 bases are shared with TRBD2. J was trimmed by 7 bases and V by 2 bases; bases with no gene match: 15. The CDR3 length is 16 residues. Germline-derived CDR1 and CDR2 are SGDLS and YYNGEE. The CDR3 sequence is CASSVRGGSVFGEQYF. CDR3 bases: TGTGCCAGCAGCGTGCGGGGCGGGAGCGTGTTTGGGGAGCAGTACTTC.

This chain joins TRBV18 and TRBJ1-4; a weak D match, TRBD1 (5 bases). Trimming took off 5 bases at V and 4 bases at J, with 11 bases between the two ends. The CDR3 loop spans 14 amino acids. Germline values: CDR1 KGHSH, CDR2 LQKENI. CDR3 coding DNA: TGTGCCAGCTCATCAGGGTCCCTTAATGAAAAACTGTTTTTT. Protein sequence: CASSSGSLNEKLFF.

V gene TRBV6-1 combines with J gene TRBJ2-7; maybe TRBD1 (6 bases). CDR3 length: 13 residues. The germline CDR1 and CDR2 sequences are MNHNS and SASEGT. Trimming pared 7 bases from V and 3 bases from J, leaving 13 bases between. As DNA, the CDR3 is TGTGCCAGCATTACGGACAGCCGCTACGAGCAGTACTTC. This translates into CASITDSRYEQYF.

The chain has TRBV9 and TRBJ2-7; no firm D call. The germline V gene encodes CDR1 SGDLS and CDR2 YYNGEE. V was pared by 2 bases and J by 3 bases, with 6 bases between. The CDR3 covers 12 residues. CDR3: CASSVTDYEQYF. The CDR3, as DNA: TGTGCCAGCAGCGTTACTGACTACGAGCAGTACTTC.

J is TRBJ1-3 and V is TRBV19, with a tentative D call TRBD1 (5 bases). Per the germline V gene, CDR1 is LNHDA and CDR2 is SQIVND (reference sequence). This CDR3 spans 14 amino acids. The germline V and J ends were trimmed by 6 bases and 2 bases, with 11 bases remaining between them. The CDR3 region is CASRPGGPGNTIYF. The CDR3 bases are TGTGCCAGTAGACCCGGGGGACCTGGAAACACCATATATTTT. The entire variable domain, with the rest obtained from reference TRBV19 and TRBJ1-3, is as follows: DGGITQSPKYLFRKEGQNVTLSCEQNLNHDAMYWYRQDPGQGLRLIYYSQIVNDFQKGDIAEGYSVSREKKESFPLTVTSAQKNPTAFYLCASRPGGPGNTIYFGEGSWLTVV.

This clone was counted a single time. The chain carries TRBV7-6 and TRBJ2-1; D unclear. The germline V gene encodes CDR1 SGHVS and CDR2 FNYEAQ. Trimming shortened V by 6 bases and J by 1 base, and 16 bases separated the two germline ends. The CDR3 runs 16 residues. The chain's CDR3 is CASSSASGASYNEQFF. CDR3 coding DNA: TGTGCCAGCAGTTCCGCCTCCGGAGCTTCCTACAATGAGCAGTTCTTC.

The chain has TRBV4-1 and TRBJ2-7; 7 positions agree with TRBD1. Germline V gene data show CDR1 as MGHRA and CDR2 as YSYEKL. The CDR3 has 16 residues. Germline trimming cut 5 bases from V and 3 bases from J; bases unmatched to any gene: 13. CDR3 nucleotides: TGCGCCAGCAGCTCCCGACAGGGCAACTCGTTCTACGAGCAGTACTTC. Translation: CASSSRQGNSFYEQYF.

V gene TRBV5-4 combines with J gene TRBJ2-2; 8 bases are shared with TRBD1. Trimming removed 1 base from V and 4 bases from J; junction bases left unmatched: 3. Germline loops: CDR1 SGHNT, CDR2 YYREEE (reference sequence). This CDR3 is 15 amino acids long. This CDR3 reads CASSLRQGSTGELFF. CDR3 coding DNA: TGTGCCAGCAGCTTGAGACAGGGGTCCACCGGGGAGCTGTTTTTT.

The V and J genes are TRBV4-1 and TRBJ2-7, with TRBD1 matching 9 bases. The J segment lost 8 bases and the V segment lost 1 base, leaving 6 bases of the junction unmatched. Germline V gene data show CDR1 as MGHRA and CDR2 as YSYEKL. The CDR3 covers 14 residues. Written as DNA, the CDR3 is TGCGCCAGCAGCCAAGGAGGGACAGGGCGCCAGCAGTACTTC. It specifies CASSQGGTGRQQYF.

This clone was seen only once. This chain uses TRBV10-3 with TRBJ2-7; 9 positions match TRBD2. The CDR3 loop spans 15 amino acids. Germline V gives CDR1 ENHRY, CDR2 SYGVKD. J lost 6 bases, V lost 4 bases, and 10 bases had no gene match. Here the CDR3 reads CAISGVVSGRSEQYF. In nucleotides, the CDR3 is TGTGCCATCAGTGGGGTCGTGAGCGGGAGGTCCGAGCAGTACTTC.

The CDR3 DNA sequence: TGTGCCAGCACCCAGAATAGCAATCAGCCCCAGCATTTT. Amino acids: CASTQNSNQPQHF. The chain carries TRBV7-2 and TRBJ1-5; D unclear. V lost 7 bases to trimming and J lost 0 bases, with 7 bases between them. There are 13 residues in the CDR3. CDR1 is SGHTA and CDR2 is FQGNSA in the germline V gene.

The V gene is TRBV5-4, the J gene TRBJ2-3; possible D gene TRBD2, 5 bases. Germline CDR1 and CDR2: SGHNT and YYREEE (reference sequence). The CDR3 is 12 amino acids. The V end was cut by 5 bases, the J end by 12 bases, with 16 bases between. The CDR3 loop is CASRSGNSAQYF. The CDR3 coding sequence is TGTGCCAGCAGATCGGGGAATTCTGCACAGTATTTT.

The chain has TRBV7-3 and TRBJ2-1; the D is unclear. This CDR3 has 14 residues. V lost 2 bases, J lost 8 bases, and 13 bases lay in between. The germline gives CDR1 SGHTA, CDR2 FQGTGA. CDR3 sequence (DNA): TGTGCCAGCAGCTTAGCAGGCCGCCTGGATGAGCAGTTCTTC. Residues: CASSLAGRLDEQFF.

This chain joins TRBV6-1 and TRBJ2-3; weak D call: TRBD1 (6 bases). V was cut by 7 bases and J by 0 bases, with 14 bases left in between. The CDR3 loop spans 15 amino acids. The V gene's germline CDR1 is MNHNS and CDR2 SASEGT. The CDR3: CASIWDTPSTDTQYF. The CDR3 coding sequence is TGTGCCAGCATCTGGGACACCCCAAGCACAGATACGCAGTATTTT.

The chain combines TRBV30 with TRBJ1-5, with a tentative D call TRBD1 (5 bases). The V gene lost 5 bases and the J gene lost 5 bases, with 16 bases spanning the gap. The CDR3 totals 14 residues. CDR1 GTSNPN and CDR2 SVGIG come from the germline V gene (reference sequence). The CDR3 loop reads CAWASGREDQPQHF. Written as DNA, the CDR3 is TGTGCCTGGGCCTCGGGACGGGAGGATCAGCCCCAGCATTTT.

This sequence joins TRBV10-3 and TRBJ2-5; 9 nucleotides line up with TRBD2. The CDR3 has 15 residues. The V gene's germline CDR1 is ENHRY and CDR2 SYGVKD. J was trimmed by 2 bases and V by 6 bases; bases with no gene match: 7. The CDR3 DNA follows: TGTGCCATCAGGGCGGGGGGGGGCCGTCAAGAGACCCAGTACTTC. This encodes CAIRAGGGRQETQYF.

The chain has TRBV10-1 and TRBJ1-1, with a tentative D call TRBD1 (6 bases). The CDR3 is made up of 15 amino acids. The germline V gene encodes CDR1 WNHNN and CDR2 SYGVQD (reference sequence). V was trimmed by 6 bases and J by 1 base, leaving 15 bases between them. For the CDR3, the DNA is TGCGCCAGCAGCCTCAACCCGACAGGGAACACTGAAGCTTTCTTT. The encoded protein is CASSLNPTGNTEAFF.

This clone was seen more than once but under ten times. The chain recombines TRBV6-6 with TRBJ1-5; no definite D call. Germline CDR1 and CDR2: MNHNY and SVGAGI (reference sequence). The CDR3 is 14 amino acids. V was clipped by 7 bases and J by 4 bases, with 14 bases between them. The CDR3 loop is CASTDGGRNQPQHF. DNA for the CDR3: TGTGCCAGCACGGACGGAGGGAGAAATCAGCCCCAGCATTTT.

V gene TRBV7-8 combines with J gene TRBJ1-4; 8 nucleotides match TRBD1. The germline V gene encodes CDR1 SGHVS and CDR2 FQNEAQ. The CDR3 extends over 16 amino acids. V dropped 5 bases and J dropped 6; count of bases not matched to a gene: 11. CDR3 amino acids: CASSPGQAPYDEKLFF. For the CDR3, the DNA is TGTGCCAGCAGCCCGGGACAGGCCCCATATGATGAAAAACTGTTTTTT.

The table lists this clone with a few counts. This chain joins TRBV4-1 and TRBJ1-3, with no clear D. Germline V gene sequence: CDR1 MGHRA, CDR2 YSYEKL. V was shortened by 4 bases and J by 0 bases, with 10 bases between the two germline ends. The CDR3 runs 15 residues. Written as DNA, the CDR3 is TGCGCCAGCAGCCCCGGGATTAACTCTGGAAACACCATATATTTT. It encodes CASSPGINSGNTIYF.